The rows below give T cell receptor beta chains drawn from one sample of a study of blood T cells in healthy people across ages. TCRdb re-analysed the 5' RACE reads in MiXCR, keeping a single row per CDR3 protein. The sample consists of 1.5 million to 1.9 million distinct CDR3 sequences, 42% of them appearing once. The sample taken for sequencing was blood. All receptors come from a woman aged 18-29 years in good health. Both conserved end residues are part of each CDR3. Each record gives: D gene, CDR3 length, V gene, clone size, J gene, CDR3 protein, CDR3 DNA. The D gene is left open where the match is weak. Size tells how often a clone was seen (once, few, many) or the class of an expanded clone, and some rows leave it out.

d_gene: .
len: 13
v_gene: TRBV5-1
abundance: many
j_gene: TRBJ2-1
CDR3aa: CASSRRSYNEQFF
CDR3nt: TGCGCCAGCAGCCGGAGGTCCTACAATGAGCAGTTCTTC

d_gene: .
len: 15
v_gene: TRBV5-1
abundance: few
j_gene: TRBJ1-1
CDR3aa: CASSLEARRRTEAFF
CDR3nt: TGCGCCAGCAGCTTGGAGGCGAGGAGGCGGACTGAAGCTTTCTTT

d_gene: .
len: 15
v_gene: TRBV5-1
abundance: .
j_gene: TRBJ2-2
CDR3aa: CASSSDRIITGELFF
CDR3nt: TGCGCCAGCAGCTCGGACAGAATTATCACCGGGGAGCTGTTTTTT

d_gene: .
len: 15
v_gene: TRBV6-5
abundance: few
j_gene: TRBJ1-1
CDR3aa: CASIYLGGRNTEAFF
CDR3nt: TGTGCCAGCATTTACCTCGGAGGCCGGAACACTGAAGCTTTCTTT

d_gene: TRBD1
len: 12
v_gene: TRBV29-1
abundance: few
j_gene: TRBJ2-1
CDR3aa: CSVAQGNNEQFF
CDR3nt: TGCAGCGTAGCACAGGGGAACAATGAGCAGTTCTTC

d_gene: .
len: 15
v_gene: TRBV7-2
abundance: .
j_gene: TRBJ2-3
CDR3aa: CASSNVESSTDTQYF
CDR3nt: TGTGCCAGCAGCAACGTAGAATCTAGCACAGATACGCAGTATTTT

d_gene: .
len: 14
v_gene: TRBV20-1
abundance: few
j_gene: TRBJ2-5
CDR3aa: CSALRGAVAETQYF
CDR3nt: TGCAGTGCTCTCCGGGGGGCGGTCGCAGAGACCCAGTACTTC

d_gene: .
len: 13
v_gene: TRBV20-1
abundance: .
j_gene: TRBJ2-2
CDR3aa: CSASGTNTGELFF
CDR3nt: TGCAGTGCTAGCGGGACGAACACCGGGGAGCTGTTTTTT

d_gene: TRBD1
len: 14
v_gene: TRBV7-2
abundance: few
j_gene: TRBJ2-7
CDR3aa: CASSLGQPVYEQYF
CDR3nt: TGTGCCAGCAGCTTGGGACAGCCCGTCTACGAGCAGTACTTC

d_gene: .
len: 15
v_gene: TRBV21-1
abundance: few
j_gene: TRBJ1-2
CDR3aa: CASSKITGRCYGYTF
CDR3nt: TGTGCCAGCAGCAAAATAACAGGGAGATGCTATGGCTACACCTTC

d_gene: TRBD1
len: 16
v_gene: TRBV5-1
abundance: .
j_gene: TRBJ2-2
CDR3aa: CASSLMGQGSTGELFF
CDR3nt: TGCGCCAGCAGCTTGATGGGACAGGGTTCCACCGGGGAGCTGTTTTTT

d_gene: .
len: 17
v_gene: TRBV12-3/TRBV12-4
abundance: .
j_gene: TRBJ1-5
CDR3aa: CASSLGRGSLYNQPQHF
CDR3nt: TGTGCCAGCAGTTTGGGAAGGGGTTCCCTTTATAATCAGCCCCAGCATTTT

d_gene: TRBD2
len: 18
v_gene: TRBV12-3/TRBV12-4
abundance: few
j_gene: TRBJ2-1
CDR3aa: CASSPTNLAGGPYNEQFF
CDR3nt: TGTGCCAGCAGCCCAACCAATCTAGCGGGGGGACCCTACAATGAGCAGTTCTTC

d_gene: TRBD2
len: 15
v_gene: TRBV7-9
abundance: few
j_gene: TRBJ2-1
CDR3aa: CASSYLAGGWNEQFF
CDR3nt: TGTGCCAGCAGCTACCTAGCGGGAGGGTGGAATGAGCAGTTCTTC

d_gene: TRBD1
len: 15
v_gene: TRBV6-5
abundance: .
j_gene: TRBJ2-1
CDR3aa: CASSYRDRTYNEQFF
CDR3nt: TGTGCCAGCAGTTACCGGGACAGAACCTACAATGAGCAGTTCTTC

d_gene: .
len: 15
v_gene: TRBV20-1
abundance: .
j_gene: TRBJ2-3
CDR3aa: CSARDRTGVADTQYF
CDR3nt: TGCAGTGCTAGAGATCGTACGGGAGTCGCAGATACGCAGTATTTT

d_gene: .
len: 13
v_gene: TRBV29-1
abundance: few
j_gene: TRBJ1-1
CDR3aa: CSVRTNGESEAFF
CDR3nt: TGCAGCGTTCGAACTAATGGGGAGTCTGAAGCTTTCTTT

d_gene: .
len: 11
v_gene: TRBV11-2
abundance: .
j_gene: TRBJ2-7
CDR3aa: CAGGTPNEQYF
CDR3nt: TGTGCCGGAGGGACTCCAAATGAGCAGTACTTC

d_gene: .
len: 13
v_gene: TRBV29-1
abundance: few
j_gene: TRBJ2-7
CDR3aa: CSVEPNDAYEQYF
CDR3nt: TGCAGCGTTGAACCCAATGACGCCTACGAGCAGTACTTC

d_gene: TRBD2
len: 21
v_gene: TRBV11-2
abundance: .
j_gene: TRBJ2-7
CDR3aa: CASSLRSPSYGLAKYSYEQYF
CDR3nt: TGTGCCAGCAGCTTAAGGTCCCCTTCTTACGGACTAGCTAAATACTCCTACGAGCAGTACTTC

d_gene: .
len: 12
v_gene: TRBV12-3/TRBV12-4
abundance: .
j_gene: TRBJ1-6
CDR3aa: CASRWTEGPLHF
CDR3nt: TGTGCCAGCAGGTGGACAGAGGGCCCCCTCCACTTT

d_gene: TRBD2
len: 16
v_gene: TRBV12-3/TRBV12-4
abundance: .
j_gene: TRBJ2-1
CDR3aa: CASSPLAGGPYNEQLF
CDR3nt: TGTGCCAGCAGTCCACTAGCGGGAGGGCCCTACAATGAGCAGTTGTTC

d_gene: TRBD1
len: 17
v_gene: TRBV15
abundance: .
j_gene: TRBJ1-2
CDR3aa: CATSRDTGGQSNYGYTF
CDR3nt: TGTGCCACCAGCAGAGATACAGGGGGCCAATCTAACTATGGCTACACCTTC

d_gene: TRBD2
len: 15
v_gene: TRBV7-6
abundance: .
j_gene: TRBJ2-7
CDR3aa: CASSLVLAGVDEQYF
CDR3nt: TGTGCCAGCAGCTTAGTGCTAGCGGGGGTGGACGAGCAGTACTTC

d_gene: .
len: 18
v_gene: TRBV12-3/TRBV12-4
abundance: few
j_gene: TRBJ2-7
CDR3aa: CASSLRGLFRGEAYEQYF
CDR3nt: TGTGCCAGCAGTTTACGGGGACTGTTCAGGGGCGAAGCGTACGAGCAGTACTTC

d_gene: .
len: 13
v_gene: TRBV9
abundance: few
j_gene: TRBJ2-4
CDR3aa: CASSVNLVGEQYF
CDR3nt: TGTGCCAGCAGCGTCAACTTGGTCGGGGAGCAGTACTTC

d_gene: .
len: 13
v_gene: TRBV29-1
abundance: .
j_gene: TRBJ2-1
CDR3aa: CRVSGRNYNEQFF
CDR3nt: TGCAGAGTATCGGGACGTAACTACAATGAGCAGTTCTTC

d_gene: .
len: 16
v_gene: TRBV11-2
abundance: .
j_gene: TRBJ2-3
CDR3aa: CASSLGVGGSTDTQYF
CDR3nt: TGTGCCAGCAGCTTAGGGGTCGGGGGAAGCACAGATACGCAGTATTTT

d_gene: .
len: 13
v_gene: TRBV4-1
abundance: .
j_gene: TRBJ2-7
CDR3aa: CASSQLRADEQYF
CDR3nt: TGCGCCAGCAGCCAACTCAGGGCGGACGAGCAGTACTTC